This T cell receptor (beta chain) emerged from a study of cytomegalovirus exposure and HLA in healthy donors. Study conclusions and caveats: In an earlier analysis, in under 700 donors, most V segments appeared productive either ~87% or ~30% of the time. Excluded: some indistinguishable V segments such as TRBV6-2 and TRBV6-3.

CDR1 SEHNR and CDR2 FQNEAQ come from the germline V gene (reference sequence). After removal of 1 base from V and 0 bases from J, the junction contained 4 bases not matched to a gene. The length of the CDR3 is 17 residues. PCR amplification relied on 60 Vbeta primers (plus 13 Jbeta primers). The table came from immunoSEQ multiplex PCR; TCRdb's copy has only in-frame clones and leaves some out. Altogether about 240,000 clones are present, 78% being singletons, with the ten largest covering under 0.6%. This clone was counted a few times. Antigen specificity is unknown. The chain employs TRBV7-9 and TRBJ2-5, with TRBD2 matching over 11 bases. The sequencing sample was made of PBMCs. The TCR was taken from a boy younger than 18 in good health and CMV-seronegative. The CDR3: CASSLGIAGGYQETQYF. CDR3 nucleotides: TGTGCCAGCAGCTTAGGGATAGCGGGAGGGTACCAAGAGACCCAGTACTTC.